This entry describes one TCR beta chain. This clonotype was recorded many times. Its antigen is not yet known. The sample holds no much larger clone one base away, and base qualities are not on file. This sample was taken from a study of somatic reversion in DOCK8 deficiency (dated by TCRdb to 2018 to 2020). Regarding the study in general: The study compared the T cell receptor beta repertoires of three groups: DOCK8-deficient patients, DOCK8-revertant patients and healthy volunteers. The study examined how somatic reversion of pathogenic DOCK8 variants changes lymphocyte differentiation and function in DOCK8 deficiency. The DOCK8-deficient patients included in the study had already been reported in previous work.

Genomic DNA for TCR repertoire analysis was isolated either from whole blood samples or from PBMCs. Samples were taken from three DOCK8-revertant patients, and some of those patients were sampled at multiple time points. The study at large found these results: The source material for each sample, whole blood versus PBMCs, was not specified per sample in the methods.

Libraries were prepared through multiplex PCR. One-step amplicon PCR with EuroClonality-NGS primers was used to generate TRB libraries from approximately 0.09 ug genomic DNA. Sequencing of the TRB amplicons was carried out on Illumina MiSeq instruments using 2 x 250 bp version 2 chemistry. In the original analysis: IMGT/HighV-QUEST was used for primary TRB sequence analysis and V(D)J annotation. VDJtools was used to assess repertoire diversity and composition after nonfunctional clones were removed and samples were downsampled for comparisons between samples. In TCRdb, the public reads were trimmed at Q25 with fastp and aligned with MiXCR, with productive beta chains retained. Rows with a matching CDR3 protein are joined into one entry that keeps the most common DNA and genes. The V and J calls were determined by TCRdb, not by the authors. In all, the sample holds around 1,400 distinct CDR3 sequences, and approximately 26% of those were seen once. 80% to 90% of the sample comes from the top ten.

Material for sequencing was peripheral blood. The cell subset or site label for this specimen denotes: DOCK8-deficient patient with somatic reversion. The source of this sequence is a human donor with DOCK8 deficiency.

The CDR3 has the sequence CASSVGLAGEQFF. At the DNA level, the sequence is TGTGCCAGTAGCGTGGGGCTAGCGGGAGAGCAGTTCTTC. Recombination linked TRBV19 to TRBJ2-1; 9 middle bases align to TRBD2. Germline trimming amounts to 6 bases on V and 10 bases on J, with 7 as the count of junction bases outside the gene matches. Spanning cysteine to phenylalanine, the CDR3 consists of 13 amino acids. Just CDR3 DNA is preserved here, 39 bases in frame from base 1. Per the germline V gene (reference sequence), LNHDA is the CDR1 and SQIVND is the CDR2.